This is a list of T cell receptor beta chains from one sample in a study of cytomegalovirus exposure and HLA in healthy donors. Method: immunoSEQ multiplex PCR; TCRdb's copy keeps in-frame clones and lacks some. The sample includes over 70,000 clones, 77% of them seen just once. The sample taken for sequencing was PBMCs. The receptors originated from a man aged 45-65 years in good health and CMV-seropositive. Each CDR3 is given with its conserved first and last residue. A D gene is named only where the DNA matches it firmly. Clone size is stated in some rows and not others, as once, few, many or a class when expanded.

d_gene	j_gene	len	v_gene	abundance	CDR3aa	CDR3nt
TRBD2	TRBJ2-7	17	TRBV11-3	.	CASSPGEGLASSYEQYF	TGTGCCAGCAGCCCAGGGGAGGGACTAGCGAGCTCCTACGAGCAGTACTTC
TRBD2	TRBJ2-1	14	TRBV7-3	.	CASSLRLAGDEQFF	TGTGCCAGCAGCTTAAGGCTAGCGGGAGATGAGCAGTTCTTC
.	TRBJ1-1	13	TRBV12-5	.	CASGTQMNTEAFF	TGTGCTAGTGGTACCCAGATGAACACTGAAGCTTTCTTT
.	TRBJ2-7	17	TRBV12-5	.	CASGLGASTGPAGEQYF	TGTGCTAGTGGTTTGGGAGCAAGTACGGGTCCCGCCGGCGAGCAGTACTTC
TRBD2	TRBJ2-7	14	TRBV11-2	.	CASSLTGTSGKQYF	TGTGCCAGCAGCTTAACCGGGACTAGCGGGAAGCAGTACTTC
.	TRBJ1-1	12	TRBV10-1	few	CASSEANTEAFF	TGCGCCAGCAGTGAAGCGAACACTGAAGCTTTCTTT
.	TRBJ2-3	14	TRBV11-3	.	CASSSTASTDTQYF	TGTGCCAGCAGCTCAACCGCTAGTACAGATACGCAGTATTTT
.	TRBJ2-2	15	TRBV5-6	.	CASSLLGGYDGELFF	TGTGCCAGCAGCTTACTAGGGGGATATGACGGGGAGCTGTTTTTT
.	TRBJ2-3	16	TRBV18	once	CASSPAKGAGTDTQYF	TGTGCCAGCTCACCCGCCAAAGGGGCTGGCACAGATACGCAGTATTTT
.	TRBJ2-7	15	TRBV7-9	.	CASSRLGFLNYEQYF	TGTGCCAGCAGCCGACTAGGATTTCTAAACTACGAGCAGTACTTC
.	TRBJ2-7	13	TRBV28	.	CASSSTRKYEQYF	TGTGCCAGCAGTTCCACTCGTAAGTACGAGCAGTACTTC
.	TRBJ1-4	13	TRBV7-9	.	CSSSPIGDEKLFF	TGTTCCAGCAGCCCTATCGGGGATGAAAAACTGTTTTTT
.	TRBJ2-2	14	TRBV11-3	.	CASSRLLNTGELFF	TGTGCCAGCAGCCGACTCTTGAACACCGGGGAGCTGTTTTTT
TRBD2	TRBJ2-6	13	TRBV5-1	few	CASSPSGANGLTF	TGCGCCAGCAGCCCCAGCGGGGCCAACGGCCTGACTTTC
.	TRBJ2-1	17	TRBV14	.	CASSQAGTHKNYNEQFF	TGTGCCAGCAGCCAGGCCGGGACTCATAAGAATTACAATGAGCAGTTCTTC
.	TRBJ2-1	17	TRBV21-1	.	CASSKEALAGVSDEQFF	TGTGCCAGCAGCAAAGAGGCTCTCGCGGGAGTTAGCGATGAGCAGTTCTTC
TRBD1	TRBJ2-1	16	TRBV25-1	.	CASSVPGTGGRSEQFF	TGTGCCAGCAGTGTGCCAGGGACAGGGGGTCGGAGTGAGCAGTTCTTC
.	TRBJ1-2	15	TRBV27	.	CASSLSVGVLYGYTF	TGTGCCAGCAGTTTATCGGTGGGAGTACTGTATGGCTACACCTTC
TRBD1	TRBJ2-7	15	TRBV4-3	.	CASSPKRGGMYEQYF	TGCGCCAGCAGCCCCAAAAGAGGGGGCATGTACGAGCAGTACTTC
TRBD1	TRBJ1-4	16	TRBV7-9	few	CSSSPRTGQAGEKLFF	TGTTCCAGCAGCCCTAGAACGGGACAGGCAGGTGAAAAACTGTTTTTT
TRBD2	TRBJ2-1	17	TRBV6-1	.	CASSEQSSGSIYNEQFF	TGTGCCAGCAGTGAACAATCTAGCGGGAGTATTTACAATGAGCAGTTCTTC
TRBD2	TRBJ2-1	16	TRBV7-9	.	CASSPRLAGEVNEQFF	TGTGCCAGCAGCCCGCGACTGGCGGGGGAGGTTAATGAGCAGTTCTTC
TRBD1	TRBJ1-4	15	TRBV6-1	.	CASSGNRGGNEKLFF	TGTGCCAGCAGTGGAAACAGGGGCGGGAATGAAAAACTGTTTTTT
TRBD1	TRBJ2-7	14	TRBV6-5	.	CASSQGASPYEQYF	TGTGCCAGCAGCCAGGGGGCGTCCCCCTACGAGCAGTACTTC
.	TRBJ2-5	15	TRBV7-2	.	CASSLHSIDQETQYF	TGTGCCAGCAGCTTGCACAGCATAGACCAAGAGACCCAGTACTTC
TRBD2	TRBJ2-7	17	TRBV7-8	.	CASSSRNSGSATYEQYF	TGTGCCAGCAGCTCAAGGAACAGCGGGAGCGCAACCTACGAGCAGTACTTC
.	TRBJ2-7	13	TRBV5-8	few	CASSFVRGDEQYF	TGTGCCAGCAGCTTTGTCAGGGGGGACGAGCAGTACTTC
TRBD2	TRBJ2-1	19	TRBV27	.	CASSLSPGLAGSSYNEQFF	TGTGCCAGCAGTTTATCACCGGGACTAGCGGGCAGCTCCTACAATGAGCAGTTCTTC
.	TRBJ1-2	15	TRBV6-5	.	CASKKAGTPADGYTF	TGTGCCAGCAAAAAAGCGGGGACTCCCGCCGATGGCTACACCTTC
TRBD1	TRBJ1-4	14	TRBV18	.	CASSPRGLNEKLFF	TGTGCCAGCTCACCGAGGGGGCTCAACGAAAAACTGTTTTTT
.	TRBJ2-5	16	TRBV12-5	.	CASALPGDPYQETQYF	TGTGCTAGTGCCTTACCGGGGGACCCGTACCAAGAGACCCAGTACTTC
TRBD1	TRBJ1-2	13	TRBV6-5	.	CASSRQGNYGYTF	TGTGCCAGCAGTCGACAGGGAAACTATGGCTACACCTTC
TRBD1	TRBJ1-2	17	TRBV9	.	CASSFPEAPGQGEVYTF	TGTGCCAGCAGCTTCCCCGAGGCGCCGGGACAGGGGGAAGTCTACACCTTC
TRBD2	TRBJ2-3	16	TRBV7-2	.	CASSLSGGGSTDTQYF	TGTGCCAGCAGCTTATCTGGCGGGGGAAGCACAGATACGCAGTATTTT
.	TRBJ2-5	12	TRBV6-5	.	CASALAGETQYF	TGTGCCAGCGCTTTAGCTGGGGAGACCCAGTACTTC
.	TRBJ1-4	16	TRBV4-1	.	CASSQETGQTNEKLFF	TGCGCCAGCAGCCAAGAAACAGGTCAAACTAATGAAAAACTGTTTTTT
TRBD1	TRBJ2-7	13	TRBV27	.	CASSFTGGYEQYF	TGTGCCAGCAGTTTCACAGGGGGGTACGAGCAGTACTTC
TRBD1	TRBJ1-2	18	TRBV28	medium-sized	CASSYASSVSGGDYGYTF	TGTGCCAGCAGTTATGCTAGTAGTGTGTCAGGGGGAGACTATGGCTACACCTTC
TRBD2	TRBJ2-3	19	TRBV11-2	.	CASSNPFRGRLASTDTQYF	TGTGCCAGCAGCAACCCCTTCCGCGGGAGGCTCGCTAGCACAGATACGCAGTATTTT
.	TRBJ2-7	14	TRBV9	.	CASSVLGTGYEQYF	TGTGCCAGCAGCGTGCTCGGGACTGGGTACGAGCAGTACTTC
TRBD2	TRBJ2-3	15	TRBV30	few	CAWSLGLASTDTQYF	TGTGCCTGGAGTCTCGGACTAGCGAGCACAGATACGCAGTATTTT
.	TRBJ2-7	14	TRBV5-1	.	CASSGTTGSYEQYF	TGCGCCAGCAGCGGGACGACAGGATCCTACGAGCAGTACTTC
.	TRBJ1-2	14	TRBV6-5	once	CASSSQGLGNGYTF	TGTGCCAGCAGTAGCCAGGGGTTAGGGAATGGCTACACCTTC
.	TRBJ2-2	16	TRBV5-1	.	CASSLTEAANTGELFF	TGCGCCAGCAGCTTAACGGAAGCGGCGAACACCGGGGAGCTGTTTTTT
TRBD1	TRBJ2-7	16	TRBV10-3	.	CAITTEGQGAYMEQYF	TGTGCCATCACTACAGAGGGACAGGGAGCTTATATGGAGCAGTACTTC
.	TRBJ2-3	15	TRBV7-9	.	CASSERRGGGDTQYF	TGTGCCAGCAGCGAACGTAGGGGAGGGGGTGATACGCAGTATTTT
.	TRBJ2-7	16	TRBV10-3	.	CAISEPRESSSYEQYF	TGTGCCATCAGTGAGCCCCGGGAGTCCTCCTCCTACGAGCAGTACTTC
TRBD2	TRBJ2-1	15	TRBV10-1	.	CASSELAGGYNEQFF	TGCGCCAGCAGTGAGCTCGCGGGGGGGTACAATGAGCAGTTCTTC
.	TRBJ2-5	14	TRBV2	.	CASSETRTPETQYF	TGTGCCAGCAGCGAGACACGGACTCCAGAGACCCAGTACTTC
.	TRBJ2-1	18	TRBV9	.	CASSVVETNYDMRNEQFF	TGTGCCAGCAGCGTAGTTGAGACTAATTACGATATGCGCAATGAGCAGTTCTTC
.	TRBJ2-7	15	TRBV11-2	.	CASSSLRVGWWEQYF	TGTGCCAGCAGCTCCCTTCGGGTGGGTTGGTGGGAGCAGTACTTC
.	TRBJ2-7	15	TRBV4-1	.	CASSLTPGGGYEQYF	TGCGCCAGCAGTCTCACCCCCGGGGGAGGCTACGAGCAGTACTTC
TRBD1	TRBJ2-1	15	TRBV5-1	.	CATARGTAVYNEQFF	TGCGCCACCGCTAGAGGGACAGCCGTATACAATGAGCAGTTCTTC
.	TRBJ2-7	13	TRBV5-1	.	CASSLAVDYEQYF	TGCGCCAGCAGCTTGGCGGTCGACTACGAGCAGTACTTC
.	TRBJ2-7	12	TRBV27	.	CASRGRGPEQYF	TGTGCCAGCAGGGGGCGGGGTCCCGAGCAGTACTTC